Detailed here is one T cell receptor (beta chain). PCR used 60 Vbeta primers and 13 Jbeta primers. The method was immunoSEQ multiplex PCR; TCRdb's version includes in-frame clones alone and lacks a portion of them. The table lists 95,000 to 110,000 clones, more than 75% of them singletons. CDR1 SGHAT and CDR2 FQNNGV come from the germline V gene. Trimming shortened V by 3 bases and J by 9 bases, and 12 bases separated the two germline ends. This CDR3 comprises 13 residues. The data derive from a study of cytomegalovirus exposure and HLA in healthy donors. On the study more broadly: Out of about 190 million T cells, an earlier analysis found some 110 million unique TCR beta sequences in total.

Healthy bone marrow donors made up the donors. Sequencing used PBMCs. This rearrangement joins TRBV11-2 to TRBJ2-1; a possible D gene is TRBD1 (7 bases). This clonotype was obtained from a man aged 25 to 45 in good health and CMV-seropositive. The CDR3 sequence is CASSLAGGSEQFF. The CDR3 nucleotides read TGTGCCAGCAGCTTGGCAGGGGGGAGTGAGCAGTTCTTC.